The sequence of this T cell receptor beta chain was determined in a study of T cell responses to AZD1222 COVID-19 vaccine. General study results and limits: Rises in breadth and depth of Spike-specific TCRs came after two AZD1222 doses. Seropositive status at baseline applied to only 6 or 7 AZD1222 recipients.

As regards this clone: What it binds is not known.

This table comes from immunoSEQ multiplex PCR, and its TCRdb copy is limited to in-frame clones, with some not included. The table has some 110,000 clones, roughly nine tenths seen once; the top ten hold roughly 1.6%. CDR1 SNHLY and CDR2 FYNNEI come from the germline V gene. V gave up 7 bases and J gave up 8 bases, with 16 bases separating them. The CDR3 runs to 13 residues. V usage is TRBV2 and J usage is TRBJ2-3; D gene uncertain. The material was peripheral blood, obtained 28 days after the second AZD1222 dose. The source is an adult who received the AZD1222 COVID-19 vaccine. Here the CDR3 reads CASMSRDHGTQYF. DNA of the CDR3: TGTGCCAGCATGTCCAGAGATCATGGTACGCAGTATTTT. The full variable domain, rest sourced from reference TRBV2 and TRBJ2-3, is EPEVTQTPSHQVTQMGQEVILRCVPISNHLYFYWYRQILGQKVEFLVSFYNNEISEKSEIFDDQFSVERPDGSNFTLKIRSTKLEDSAMYFCASMSRDHGTQYFGPGTRLTVL.